Below, 12 T cell receptor beta chains from the same sample are listed, as sequenced in a study of CD8 T cells in Susac syndrome. RNA, at about 0.45 to 1 ug, was reverse transcribed with random hexamers. TCRdb re-analysed the immunoSEQ multiplex PCR reads in MiXCR, keeping a single row per CDR3 protein. Of 200,000 to 250,000 distinct CDR3 sequences in the sample, 80% to 95% are singletons; the top ten hold around 0.14%. What was sequenced was CD8+ T cells from PBMCs. The receptors derive from a human donor with multiple sclerosis.

This clonotype has just one count. This chain connects TRBV9 to TRBJ2-7; no firm D call. Germline CDR1 and CDR2: SGDLS and YYNGEE. This CDR3 is built from 14 residues. The V end was cut by 0 bases, the J end by 0 bases, with 7 bases between. The CDR3 bases are TGTGCCAGCAGCGTAGGGGTCGGCTCCTACGAGCAGTACTTC. Its translation: CASSVGVGSYEQYF.

The V and J genes are TRBV29-1 and TRBJ1-1, with D uncertain. Trimming pared 5 bases from V and 1 base from J, leaving 11 bases between. Germline V gene data show CDR1 as SQVTM and CDR2 as ANQGSEA. The CDR3 consists of 13 residues. In DNA, the CDR3 is TGCAGCGTTAGAGAGGGAAGGAACACTGAAGCTTTCTTT. Amino acid sequence: CSVREGRNTEAFF.

V usage is TRBV5-4 and J usage is TRBJ2-7; D possibly corresponds to TRBD2 (5 bases). Germline values: CDR1 SGHNT, CDR2 YYREEE (reference sequence). V was shortened by 3 bases and J by 2 bases, with 21 bases between the two germline ends. The CDR3 is 17 residues long. In DNA form, the CDR3 reads TGTGCCAGCAGCTCGCTGTCGGGTCCCCGGGGAGCCTACGAGCAGTACTTC. It specifies CASSSLSGPRGAYEQYF.

This chain joins TRBV9 and TRBJ2-1; unclear D gene. The V end lost 3 bases, the J end lost 3 bases, and 13 bases lay between the germline ends. The germline CDR1 and CDR2 sequences are SGDLS and YYNGEE. CDR3 length: 15 amino acids. CDR3 sequence: CASSATSLVYNEQFF. In DNA form, the CDR3 reads TGTGCCAGCAGCGCCACCTCCCTCGTCTACAATGAGCAGTTCTTC.

Here the CDR3 reads CASSAQGDGANVLTF. CDR3 DNA: TGTGCCAGCAGCGCCCAGGGGGACGGGGCCAACGTCCTGACTTTC. The chain joins TRBV9 to TRBJ2-6; 7 bases are a match to TRBD1. CDR1 SGDLS and CDR2 YYNGEE come from the germline V gene. This CDR3 is built from 15 residues. After removal of 3 bases from V and 4 bases from J, the junction contained 4 bases not matched to a gene.

The V call is TRBV4-2, the J call TRBJ1-1; 9 nucleotides match TRBD1. V was clipped by 0 bases and J by 5 bases; unmatched bases: 4. CDR1 LGHNA and CDR2 YNFKEQ come from the germline V gene. This CDR3 is 15 amino acids long. CDR3 nucleotides: TGTGCCAGCAGCCAAGAACAGGGGGCGCGGACTGAAGCTTTCTTT. It yields the protein CASSQEQGARTEAFF.

The V call is TRBV15, the J call TRBJ2-1, with D possibly TRBD2 on 6 matching bases. The CDR3 length is 14 residues. V lost 3 bases, J lost 5 bases, and 11 bases lay in between. Germline CDR1 is LNHNV and CDR2 is YYDKDF (reference sequence). The CDR3 region has the DNA TGTGCCACCAGCAGGTGGGACTTACACAATGAGCAGTTCTTC. Amino acid sequence: CATSRWDLHNEQFF.

The chain is built from TRBV25-1 and TRBJ1-2; D might be TRBD1 (6 bases). Per germline, CDR1 MGHDK and CDR2 SYGVNS. V dropped 4 bases and J dropped 4 bases, with 7 bases sitting between them. CDR3 size: 12 residues. The CDR3 DNA is TGTGCCAGCAGTGGGGGGCTCTATGGCTACACCTTC. Encoded protein: CASSGGLYGYTF.

This chain links TRBV15 with TRBJ1-2; no definite D call. There are 18 residues in the CDR3. Germline values: CDR1 LNHNV, CDR2 YYDKDF (reference sequence). V lost 0 bases to trimming and J lost 3 bases, with 20 bases between them. The CDR3 spells CATSRDRRISGFDYGYTF. In nucleotides, the CDR3 is TGTGCCACCAGCAGAGATCGGCGAATCTCGGGTTTTGACTATGGCTACACCTTC.

The V and J genes are TRBV30 and TRBJ1-1; D is possibly TRBD1 (6 bases). Deletions cut 3 bases from V and 6 bases from J, with 17 bases between. Germline CDR1 GTSNPN, CDR2 SVGIG (reference sequence). The CDR3 has 14 residues. Written as DNA, the CDR3 is TGTGCCTGGAGCCGTGGATGGGGGCCCCCTGAAGCTTTCTTT. Translation: CAWSRGWGPPEAFF. The full variable domain, completed using reference TRBV30 and TRBJ1-1, is SQTIHQWPATLVQPVGSPLSLECTVEGTSNPNLYWYRQAAGRGLQLLFYSVGIGQISSEVPQNLSASRPQDRQFILSSKKLLLSDSGFYLCAWSRGWGPPEAFFGQGTRLTVV.

V gene TRBV7-9 combines with J gene TRBJ2-5; 9 nucleotides line up with TRBD2. Germline lookup yields CDR1 SEHNR and CDR2 FQNEAQ (reference sequence). The junction had 7 bases not matched to a gene; V was cut back by 5 bases and J by 3 bases. The CDR3 consists of 15 residues. The CDR3 DNA reads TGTGCCAGCAGCCTCGGGAGCGGGGGGAAAGAGACCCAGTACTTC. Translated, it gives CASSLGSGGKETQYF. The complete variable domain, with remaining parts taken from reference TRBV7-9 and TRBJ2-5, reads DTGVSQNPRHKITKRGQNVTFRCDPISEHNRLYWYRQTLGQGPEFLTYFQNEAQLEKSRLLSDRFSAERPKGSFSTLEIQRTEQGDSAMYLCASSLGSGGKETQYFGPGTRLLVL.

The chain has TRBV4-1 and TRBJ2-2; possibly TRBD1 or TRBD2 for D (6 bases each). The CDR3 is 16 residues long. V dropped 5 bases and J dropped 4 bases, with 17 bases sitting between them. Germline loops: CDR1 MGHRA, CDR2 YSYEKL. DNA of the CDR3: TGCGCCAGCAGCGGATTCGGGGGCCAGGGCACCGGGGAGCTGTTTTTT. Translating it yields CASSGFGGQGTGELFF.